This TCR beta chain was identified during a study of T cell changes during pregnancy in multiple sclerosis. This table comes from immunoSEQ multiplex PCR, and its TCRdb copy is limited to in-frame clones, with some not included. The repertoire has around 99,000 clones, 80% to 95% of them found once; the top ten carry 0.78%. CDR1 and CDR2 from the germline V gene are SGHVS and FQNEAQ. CDR3 size: 13 residues. Trimming removed 8 bases from V and 4 bases from J, with 11 bases in between. This clonotype was obtained from a female donor in good health, enrolled as a control in a pregnancy study. The rearrangement uses TRBV7-8 and TRBJ1-4, with D unresolved. The source was peripheral blood, collected in the third trimester of pregnancy. CDR3 DNA sequence: TGTGCCAGCCGCCAGGCCCTTAATGAAAAACTGTTTTTT. Its translation: CASRQALNEKLFF.